This T cell receptor beta chain originates from a study of OX40 agonist ivuxolimab in advanced cancers. There are 15 residues in the CDR3. Germline V gene sequence: CDR1 MGHDK, CDR2 SYGVNS. Trimming stripped 4 bases from V and 4 bases from J, with 16 bases between. This clone has just one count. Libraries were prepared by immunoSEQ multiplex PCR; TCRdb keeps only in-frame clonotypes and omits some of them. The sample yields fewer than 60,000 clones, 75% to 90% seen once. The clonotype was recovered from an adult with an advanced solid tumor such as melanoma, head and neck, liver or kidney cancer. The source was CD4+ or CD8+ T cells sorted from blood, collected in a trial of the OX40 agonist ivuxolimab. The genes are TRBV25-1 and TRBJ1-1; D is possibly TRBD1 (5 bases). CDR3 sequence (DNA): TGTGCCAGCAGTGGGAGGGCGACAGAACGCACTGAAGCTTTCTTT. It translates to CASSGRATERTEAFF.